The entry below describes one T cell receptor beta chain. The germline V gene has CDR1 MNHEY and CDR2 SVGAGI. Trimming removed 6 bases from V and 7 bases from J, with 15 bases in between. The CDR3 runs 13 residues. The data belong to a study of blood T cell repertoires in COVID-19. Study details: The samples span acute and convalescent COVID-19 from the United States, Italy and Spain. Nucleic acid was either cDNA or gDNA, and it came from T cells, B-cell-depleted T cells, or PBMCs.

Using immunoSEQ multiplex PCR, the repertoire was profiled, and TCRdb retains in-frame clones only, with some absent. Of about 140,000 clones detected, over 75% appear once; the ten largest clones hold just under 3%. Residents of about two dozen US areas, aged roughly 18 to 89 years, made up the participants. This TCR was sampled from a woman aged 45-59 years who had recovered from COVID-19. Sequencing used PBMCs or T cells enriched from blood (not recorded which). This sequence joins TRBV6-5 and TRBJ1-2; D might be TRBD1 (5 bases). CDR3 nucleotide sequence: TGTGCCAGCAGGATGGGACTTCTCAGTGGCTACACCTTC. Translation gives CASRMGLLSGYTF.